This T cell receptor (beta chain) was identified in a study of long-term antiretroviral therapy in people with HIV. Trimming removed 0 bases from V and 8 bases from J, with 14 bases in between. This CDR3 is built from 15 residues. Germline-derived CDR1 and CDR2 are SEHNR and FQNEAQ (reference sequence). Samples were assayed with immunoSEQ v3.0 at survey level. Here immunoSEQ multiplex PCR was the method, and the copy in TCRdb shows in-frame clones only, minus some. The sample shows tens of thousands of clones, roughly 87% of them seen only once. Two or more post-ART PBMC samples, plus at least one pre-ART sample, were available for each donor.

The sequence was obtained from a man between 18 and 29 years old with HIV. The chain joins TRBV7-9 to TRBJ2-1; tentatively, D is TRBD2 (6 bases). Sequences were derived from unsorted PBMCs, sampled 0.6 years after starting antiretroviral therapy. The CDR3 sequence: CASSLAGSVWHEQFF. Here the CDR3 DNA reads TGTGCCAGCAGCTTAGCCGGGAGCGTCTGGCATGAGCAGTTCTTC.